This TCR beta chain came from a study of T cells after yellow fever vaccination. The study, taken as a whole, reports: Peaking on day 5 versus 15, the secondary response was faster but weaker. Primary-vaccination clones mostly resurfaced post-booster (just under 98% CD4, 85% to 90% CD8).

V dropped 2 bases and J dropped 6 bases, with 19 bases sitting between them. The CDR3 totals 17 residues. Germline V CDR1 and CDR2: MGHRA, YSYEKL. TCRdb fed the 5' RACE reads into MiXCR, producing one record per CDR3 protein. The table shows about 85,000 distinct CDR3 sequences, with about an eighth occurring only once. The sequence derives from a man aged 18 to 30 who received the YFV17D yellow fever vaccine. The material sequenced was CD8+ T cells not binding an NS4B(214-222) dextramer, sorted from PBMCs, taken approximately 20 days after the first yellow fever vaccination. J is TRBJ2-2 and V is TRBV4-1, with D possibly matching TRBD1 (6 bases). The CDR3 loop reads CASSQSFTGLGAGELFF. The CDR3 DNA is TGCGCCAGCAGCCAATCTTTTACAGGGTTGGGCGCCGGGGAGCTGTTTTTT.